These 27 T cell receptor beta chains were sequenced from one sample in a study of breast tumors, draining lymph nodes, adjacent tissues. One entry per CDR3 protein results from TCRdb running MiXCR on the multiplex PCR reads. Seen here are about 35,000 distinct CDR3 sequences, about 36% observed once, and the top ten hold roughly a tenth. What was sequenced was breast tumor tissue. The receptors were gathered from a female donor with breast cancer. Some clones in this sample may be carry-over from other donors' samples.

With regard to this clonotype: A read error may explain this, as a much larger clone is one base away. The rearrangement joins TRBV29-1 to TRBJ1-2; no clear D. CDR3 size: 12 residues. CDR1 is SQVTM and CDR2 is ANQGSEA in the germline V gene. The CDR3: CGVESGGFGYTF. CDR3 coding DNA: TGCGGCGTTGAGAGTGGAGGGTTTGGCTACACCTTC.

The chain carries TRBV30 and TRBJ1-5; perhaps TRBD1 as D (6 bases). The ends were cut back, 2 bases at V and 6 bases at J, with 14 bases in the middle. CDR3 length: 14 residues. Germline CDR1 reads GTSNPN; CDR2 reads SVGIG (reference sequence). CDR3 in DNA: TGTGCCTGGAGTTCTGGACAGCCTAGTCAGCCCCAGCATTTT. The encoded protein is CAWSSGQPSQPQHF.

This clonotype has at least ten counts. This chain uses TRBV3-1 with TRBJ1-6, with unresolved D. Germline values: CDR1 LGHDT, CDR2 YNNKEL (reference sequence). V was clipped by 0 bases and J by 4 bases, with 7 bases between them. The CDR3 covers 15 residues. The CDR3 loop reads CASSQDRGYNSPLHF. The CDR3 nucleotides are TGTGCCAGCAGCCAAGATCGAGGGTATAATTCACCCCTCCACTTT.

This clonotype occurred many times. The V gene is TRBV12-3 or TRBV12-4, the J gene TRBJ2-1; 7 bases match TRBD2. V shed 6 bases, J shed 12 bases, and the junction held 20 bases outside the gene matches. This CDR3 has 16 amino acids. The CDR3 loop is CASSPRTGGVASGQFF. CDR3 coding DNA: TGTGCCAGCAGCCCTAGAACCGGGGGTGTAGCTAGCGGGCAGTTCTTC.

A single count supports this clonotype. J is TRBJ2-2 and V is TRBV7-2, with a tentative D call TRBD1 (6 bases). The CDR3 runs 16 residues. Trimming left V 4 bases short and J 0 bases short, with 12 bases between. Germline CDR1 is SGHTA and CDR2 is FQGNSA. The DNA for the CDR3 is TGTGCCAGCAGCTCACAGGGTCCCGCGAACACCGGGGAGCTGTTTTTT. Amino acids: CASSSQGPANTGELFF.

The V and J genes are TRBV11-2 and TRBJ2-7, with 15 bases aligning to TRBD2. J was trimmed by 7 bases and V by 4 bases; bases with no gene match: 2. The CDR3 is 14 residues long. CDR1 is SGHAT and CDR2 is FQNNGV in the germline V gene. The CDR3 spells CASSSGLAGGEQYF. CDR3 bases: TGTGCCAGCAGCTCGGGACTAGCGGGAGGTGAGCAGTACTTC.

This clonotype came up many times. V usage is TRBV7-2 and J usage is TRBJ2-7, with 8 bases aligning to TRBD1. Trimming cost V 5 bases and J 2 bases; bases outside gene matches: 5. The germline gives CDR1 SGHTA, CDR2 FQGNSA. The CDR3 covers 14 residues. CDR3 bases: TGTGCCAGCAGCCTTGTGACAGGGGCCTACGAGCAGTACTTC. Encoded protein: CASSLVTGAYEQYF. The whole variable domain, filled in from reference TRBV7-2 and TRBJ2-7, reads GAGVSQSPSNKVTEKGKDVELRCDPISGHTALYWYRQSLGQGLEFLIYFQGNSAPDKSGLPSDRFSAERTGGSVSTLTIQRTQQEDSAVYLCASSLVTGAYEQYFGPGTRLTVT.

This clonotype was seen ten or more times. The chain couples TRBV12-3 or TRBV12-4 to TRBJ2-7; D might be TRBD1 (6 bases). CDR3 size: 15 residues. The V gene lost 1 base and the J gene lost 4 bases, with 14 bases spanning the gap. The CDR3 DNA reads as TGTGCCAGCAGTTTAGGGCAGGGGAACAGGTACGAGCAGTACTTC. Amino acids: CASSLGQGNRYEQYF.

As to this clonotype: A much more abundant neighbour one base away suggests this may be a read error. The V gene is TRBV20-1, the J gene TRBJ2-2; weak D call: TRBD1 (7 bases). Germline loops: CDR1 DFQATT, CDR2 SNEGSKA (reference sequence). The CDR3 consists of 16 residues. V was shortened by 3 bases and J by 0 bases, with 14 bases between the two germline ends. The CDR3 sequence: CSAREGQYSNTGELFF. Written as DNA, the CDR3 is TGCAGTGCTAGGGAGGGACAGTATTCGAACACCGGGGAGCTGTTTTTT.

This clonotype was found many times. The chain links TRBV9 to TRBJ2-2, with D tentatively TRBD1 or TRBD2 (5 bases each). The CDR3 covers 16 residues. The V end lost 0 bases, the J end lost 4 bases, and 13 bases lay between the germline ends. Germline CDR1 is SGDLS and CDR2 is YYNGEE. The DNA for the CDR3 is TGTGCCAGCAGCGTAGGAGGGGCCGCCTCCACCGGGGAGCTGTTTTTT. It is translated as CASSVGGAASTGELFF.

This clonotype has only one observation. Germline is not matched at one junction end, which may reflect a read error. The rearrangement joins TRBV7-2 to TRBJ2-2; TRBD2 might be the D (5 bases). The CDR3 length is 16 residues. Germline-derived CDR1 and CDR2 are SGHTA and FQGNSA. CDR3 amino acids: CASSWRQTRSTGEPFF. DNA of the CDR3: TGCGCCAGCAGCTGGAGGCAGACGCGAAGCACCGGGGAGCCGTTTTTT. Combining the CDR3 with reference TRBV7-2 and TRBJ2-2 gives the whole variable domain GAGVSQSPSNKVTEKGKDVELRCDPISGHTALYWYRQSLGQGLEFLIYFQGNSAPDKSGLPSDRFSAERTGGSVSTLTIQRTQQEDSAVYLCASSWRQTRSTGEPFFGEGSRLTVL.

The V and J genes are TRBV5-1 and TRBJ2-6; unclear D gene. Germline lookup yields CDR1 SGHRS and CDR2 YFSETQ. V dropped 0 bases and J dropped 0 bases, with 4 bases sitting between them. The CDR3 consists of 15 residues. This chain's CDR3 is CASSLGISGANVLTF. CDR3 coding DNA: TGCGCCAGCAGCTTGGGCATCTCTGGGGCCAACGTCCTGACTTTC.

Notes on this clonotype: Since a much larger clone is just one base distant, this may be a read error. V usage is TRBV20-1 and J usage is TRBJ2-7; D uncertain. Germline V lookup: CDR1 DFQATT, CDR2 SNEGSKA (reference sequence). This CDR3 spans 11 amino acids. CDR3 DNA: TGCAGTGCTATGGCCTACAGTGAGCGGTACTTC. This translates into CSAMAYSERYF.

This clonotype showed up many times. This sequence joins TRBV7-4 and TRBJ2-5; D may correspond to TRBD1 or TRBD2 (5 bases each). Trimming pared 3 bases from V and 0 bases from J, leaving 8 bases between. Germline V lookup: CDR1 SGHVT, CDR2 SQSDAQ. The CDR3 totals 14 residues. The CDR3 protein is CASSFPGHQETQYF. The CDR3, as DNA: TGTGCCAGCAGCTTTCCGGGACACCAAGAGACCCAGTACTTC.

This clonotype came up many times. CDR3 region: CASSYISGGSSYEQYF. In DNA, the CDR3 is TGTGCCAGCAGTTACATCTCGGGGGGATCCTCCTACGAGCAGTACTTC. The chain is built from TRBV6-2 or TRBV6-3 and TRBJ2-7, with TRBD2 matching over 7 bases. The CDR3 runs to 16 residues. Germline V gene lookup returns CDR1 MNHEY and CDR2 SVGEGT. Trimming at V came to 2 bases and at J to 0 bases, leaving 7 bases not matched to a gene.

As regards this clonotype: One base away lies a much larger clone, so this may be a sequencing read error. The CDR3 ends on some other residue instead of the conserved phenylalanine or tryptophan, so this is likely a read error. CDR3: CASSFLTGDYGYTV. The CDR3 bases are TGTGCCAGCAGCTTCCTCACAGGGGACTATGGCTACACCGTC. The V call is TRBV5-4, the J call TRBJ1-2; 7 positions match TRBD1. Trimming removed 2 bases from V and 3 bases from J; junction bases left unmatched: 4. The CDR3 is 14 residues long. CDR1 and CDR2 (germline): SGHNT, YYREEE (reference sequence).

The table lists this clonotype with many counts. The chain links TRBV3-1 to TRBJ2-7, with D unresolved. Germline values: CDR1 LGHDT, CDR2 YNNKEL (reference sequence). V dropped 4 bases and J dropped 11 bases, with 15 bases sitting between them. This CDR3 has 12 residues. CDR3 nucleotide sequence: TGTGCCAGCAGCCCCACCGGGCTAGTCAAGTACTTC. Protein product: CASSPTGLVKYF.

J is TRBJ2-5 and V is TRBV20-1; D perhaps matches TRBD2 (6 bases). Germline V gene data show CDR1 as DFQATT and CDR2 as SNEGSKA (reference sequence). The germline V and J ends were trimmed by 5 bases and 6 bases, with 16 bases remaining between them. The CDR3 is 13 residues long. DNA of the CDR3: TGCAGTGCTTTTTCCGGGACTCTCCAGACCCAGTACTTC. Translating it yields CSAFSGTLQTQYF.

This rearrangement joins TRBV5-1 to TRBJ2-7; D not certain. Germline V lookup: CDR1 SGHRS, CDR2 YFSETQ. This CDR3 is built from 13 residues. Trimming stripped 1 base from V and 2 bases from J, with 7 bases between. CDR3 sequence reads: CASSLTATYEQYF. The CDR3 DNA sequence: TGCGCCAGCAGCTTGACGGCTACCTACGAGCAGTACTTC.

The table lists this clonotype with a few counts. The V call is TRBV28, the J call TRBJ2-7; D not certain. The CDR3 consists of 13 residues. V was clipped by 2 bases and J by 6 bases, with 11 bases between them. Germline CDR1 reads MDHEN; CDR2 reads SYDVKM. CDR3 nucleotide sequence: TGTGCCAGCAGTTTAGCTAGTCCACGCGAGCAGTACTTC. Translation: CASSLASPREQYF.

V gene TRBV29-1 combines with J gene TRBJ1-3, with D unclear. Germline CDR1 is SQVTM and CDR2 is ANQGSEA. This CDR3 is built from 13 residues. V shed 4 bases and J shed 0 bases, with 7 bases lying between them. The CDR3 DNA is TGCAGCGTTGCACTAAGCTCTGGAAACACCATATATTTT. Translating gives CSVALSSGNTIYF.

In regard to this clonotype: Given a much more abundant clone one base away, this may be a read error. The CDR3 does not close with the conserved phenylalanine or tryptophan, likely indicating a read error. The chain combines TRBV6-1 with TRBJ2-3; no clear D. The CDR3 contains 15 residues. Trimming took off 6 bases at V and 0 bases at J, with 13 bases between the two ends. Germline CDR1 reads MNHNS; CDR2 reads SASEGT. CDR3 DNA: TGTGCCAGCAGATGGACCGAGACTAGCACAGATACGCAGTATGTT. As protein: CASRWTETSTDTQYV.

The V call is TRBV27, the J call TRBJ1-4; no reliable D call. Trimming took 5 bases from V and 6 from J, leaving 10 bases between them. Germline values: CDR1 MNHEY, CDR2 SMNVEV (reference sequence). This CDR3 spans 13 amino acids. The CDR3 sequence: CASSPRVDEKLFF. The CDR3 nucleotides are TGTGCCAGCAGTCCCCGGGTTGATGAAAAACTGTTTTTT.

This clonotype has ten or more counts. This chain uses TRBV6-1 with TRBJ1-2, with D unclear. The V gene lost 6 bases and the J gene lost 0 bases, with 14 bases spanning the gap. Germline values: CDR1 MNHNS, CDR2 SASEGT. The length of the CDR3 is 15 residues. The CDR3 region is CASRPGIIANYGYTF. Here the CDR3 DNA reads TGTGCCAGCAGACCCGGGATTATAGCTAACTATGGCTACACCTTC.

Notes on this clonotype: A clone one base away is much larger, so this may be a read error. J is TRBJ2-6 and V is TRBV7-8; 9 bases are shared with TRBD1. This CDR3 region has 17 residues. Germline assignment: CDR1 SGHVS and CDR2 FQNEAQ. The CDR3 DNA is TGTGCCAGCAGCTCCGGGACAGGGAGGTCTGGGCCCAACGTCCTGACTTTC. Amino acid sequence: CASSSGTGRSGPNVLTF.

The V and J genes are TRBV28 and TRBJ1-2, with TRBD1 identical over 8 bases. Germline V gene lookup returns CDR1 MDHEN and CDR2 SYDVKM. The CDR3 consists of 15 residues. Trimming cost V 4 bases and J 4 bases; bases outside gene matches: 8. The CDR3 region is CASSSAGGGGYGYTF. The DNA for the CDR3 is TGTGCCAGCAGTTCAGCAGGGGGCGGAGGCTATGGCTACACCTTC.

The chain links TRBV28 to TRBJ2-3, with TRBD2 identical over 14 bases. Unmatched junction bases numbered 6, after V lost 6 bases and J lost 4 bases. This CDR3 has 16 amino acids. Germline lookup yields CDR1 MDHEN and CDR2 SYDVKM. The CDR3 region has the DNA TGTGCCAGCAGACGGGGACTAGCGGGAGTGGCAGATACGCAGTATTTT. This codes for CASRRGLAGVADTQYF.